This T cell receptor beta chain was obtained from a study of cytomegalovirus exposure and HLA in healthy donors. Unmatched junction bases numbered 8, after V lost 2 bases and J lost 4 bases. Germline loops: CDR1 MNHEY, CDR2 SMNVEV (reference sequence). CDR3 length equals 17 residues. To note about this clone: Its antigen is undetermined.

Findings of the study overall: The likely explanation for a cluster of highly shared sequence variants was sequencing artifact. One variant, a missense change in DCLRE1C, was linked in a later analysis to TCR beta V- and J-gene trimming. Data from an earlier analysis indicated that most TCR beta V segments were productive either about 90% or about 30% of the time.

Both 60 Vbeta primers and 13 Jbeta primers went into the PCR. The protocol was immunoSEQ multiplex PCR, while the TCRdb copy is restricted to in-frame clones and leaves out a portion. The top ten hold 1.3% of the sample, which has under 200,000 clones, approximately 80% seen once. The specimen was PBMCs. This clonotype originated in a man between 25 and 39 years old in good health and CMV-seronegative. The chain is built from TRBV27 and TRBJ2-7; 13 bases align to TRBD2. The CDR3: CASSLRTSGRNRYEQYF. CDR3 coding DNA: TGTGCCAGCAGTTTAAGGACTAGCGGGAGAAATCGGTACGAGCAGTACTTC.